The 23 T cell receptor beta chains given below trace back to one sample, sequenced in a study of CD8 T cells in Susac syndrome. About 0.5 to 1 ug RNA was reverse transcribed with random hexamers. Each CDR3 protein gets one entry after TCRdb re-called the immunoSEQ multiplex PCR reads with MiXCR. The table lists over 150,000 distinct CDR3 sequences, about 93% of them singletons. The material sequenced was CD4+ T cells from PBMCs. The receptor source for this set is a human donor with multiple sclerosis.

V and J are TRBV7-2 and TRBJ2-3, with 9 bases aligning to TRBD1. Trimming took 2 bases from V and 4 from J; bases not matched to a gene: 1. Germline assignment: CDR1 SGHTA and CDR2 FQGNSA. The length of the CDR3 is 14 residues. The CDR3 nucleotides read TGTGCCAGCAGCTTAACAGGGGGCGCAGATACGCAGTATTTT. Encoded protein: CASSLTGGADTQYF.

This clonotype was detected once. The V and J genes are TRBV6-5 and TRBJ2-5; D perhaps matches TRBD2 (6 bases). With 7 bases removed from V and 1 base from J, the gap between germline ends came to 16 bases. Germline V gene sequence: CDR1 MNHEY, CDR2 SVGAGI. The CDR3 consists of 15 residues. CDR3 nucleotide sequence: TGTGCCAGCACTCCTACGGGACTGCCCCAAGAGACCCAGTACTTC. It codes for CASTPTGLPQETQYF.

The chain is built from TRBV7-6 and TRBJ2-5; D may be TRBD1 (6 bases). Germline V lookup: CDR1 SGHVS, CDR2 FNYEAQ. The CDR3 is 15 amino acids. The V and J ends lost 4 bases and 5 bases respectively, with 17 bases between them. CDR3 protein: CASSSISTGRETQYF. The CDR3 bases are TGTGCCAGCAGCTCCATATCGACAGGCCGGGAGACCCAGTACTTC.

This clonotype came up a few times. J is TRBJ1-1 and V is TRBV25-1; no reliable D call. The CDR3 consists of 13 residues. CDR1 is MGHDK, CDR2 SYGVNS, per germline. Trimming stripped 3 bases from V and 1 base from J, with 6 bases between. The CDR3 reads CASSEHRNTEAFF. CDR3 nucleotides: TGTGCCAGCAGTGAGCACAGGAACACTGAAGCTTTCTTT.

This sequence joins TRBV12-3 or TRBV12-4 and TRBJ2-1; D unresolved. The CDR3 has 14 amino acids. V was pared by 9 bases and J by 4 bases, with 16 bases between. The CDR3 DNA follows: TGTGCCAGTACAGTGAGTCCCATTTACAATGAGCAGTTCTTC. Its translation: CASTVSPIYNEQFF.

The rearrangement uses TRBV5-1 and TRBJ2-4; D uncertain. V dropped 4 bases and J dropped 0 bases, with 14 bases sitting between them. CDR1 is SGHRS, CDR2 YFSETQ, per germline. The CDR3 contains 16 residues. CDR3: CASSPDDWTAKNIQYF. The CDR3 DNA sequence: TGCGCCAGCAGCCCAGACGATTGGACAGCCAAAAACATTCAGTACTTC.

The rearrangement joins TRBV6-5 to TRBJ1-1, with 7 positions matching TRBD1. CDR1 is MNHEY, CDR2 SVGAGI, per germline. The CDR3 extends over 15 amino acids. V shed 6 bases, J shed 1 base, and the junction held 8 bases outside the gene matches. CDR3 DNA sequence: TGTGCCAGCAGGATACAGGGGAACCAGAACACTGAAGCTTTCTTT. Amino acids: CASRIQGNQNTEAFF.

The CDR3 DNA reads TGTGCCAGCAGCCCAATCATGGACGCTGAAGCTTTCTTT. This gives the protein CASSPIMDAEAFF. The chain is built from TRBV5-4 and TRBJ1-1; D not resolved. Germline CDR1 is SGHNT and CDR2 is YYREEE (reference sequence). This CDR3 spans 13 amino acids. Trimming stripped 4 bases from V and 6 bases from J, with 13 bases between.

The chain uses TRBV19 and TRBJ2-1, with 12 bases lining up with TRBD2. Germline lookup yields CDR1 LNHDA and CDR2 SQIVND (reference sequence). The CDR3 has 16 residues. V shed 2 bases, J shed 4 bases, and the junction held 3 bases outside the gene matches. The CDR3 is CASSINGLAGYNEQFF. The CDR3 nucleotides read TGTGCCAGTAGTATAAACGGACTAGCGGGATACAATGAGCAGTTCTTC.

The V gene is TRBV7-8, the J gene TRBJ1-6; D unresolved. The germline V and J ends were trimmed by 3 bases and 0 bases, with 9 bases remaining between them. The germline V gene has CDR1 SGHVS and CDR2 FQNEAQ. The CDR3 spans 16 residues. The CDR3 bases are TGTGCCAGCAGCTTTGGCGTTAGCTCCTATAATTCACCCCTCCACTTT. Translated: CASSFGVSSYNSPLHF. The whole variable domain, remainder taken from reference TRBV7-8 and TRBJ1-6, is GAGVSQSPRYKVAKRGQDVALRCDPISGHVSLFWYQQALGQGPEFLTYFQNEAQLDKSGLPSDRFFAERPEGSVSTLKIQRTQQEDSAVYLCASSFGVSSYNSPLHFGNGTRLTVT.

The genes are TRBV12-3 or TRBV12-4 and TRBJ2-1; D is possibly TRBD2 (6 bases). This CDR3 comprises 13 residues. Trimming stripped 8 bases from V and 10 bases from J, with 18 bases between. The CDR3 DNA sequence: TGTGCCAGCCGAGCCGGGACTGGTCCGGAGCAGTTCTTC. It specifies CASRAGTGPEQFF.

The rearrangement uses TRBV4-1 and TRBJ1-2; 7 bases align to TRBD1. The germline V gene encodes CDR1 MGHRA and CDR2 YSYEKL. Trimming removed 2 bases from V and 11 bases from J; junction bases left unmatched: 14. The CDR3 totals 15 residues. As DNA, the CDR3 is TGCGCCAGCAGCCAACACCGAGAGACAGGGAGTTTTTACACCTTC. This encodes CASSQHRETGSFYTF.

The chain combines TRBV3-1 with TRBJ2-1, with 7 positions matching TRBD2. The CDR3 sequence is 18 residues long. Trimming cost V 3 bases and J 6 bases; bases outside gene matches: 17. Germline V CDR1 and CDR2: LGHDT, YNNKEL (reference sequence). The CDR3 loop reads CASSQGMSGGSNGNEQFF. CDR3 DNA: TGTGCCAGCAGCCAGGGGATGTCGGGGGGTTCGAACGGCAATGAGCAGTTCTTC.

The chain is built from TRBV7-2 and TRBJ1-1, with D perhaps TRBD1 (5 bases). V was pared by 5 bases and J by 4 bases, with 20 bases between. This CDR3 region has 16 residues. CDR1 is SGHTA and CDR2 is FQGNSA in the germline V gene. The CDR3 bases are TGTGCCAGCAGCCGAGGGGCGGCAGGACGGTCCACTGAAGCTTTCTTT. As protein: CASSRGAAGRSTEAFF.

J is TRBJ1-2 and V is TRBV18, with a tentative D call TRBD1 (6 bases). Germline CDR1 and CDR2: KGHSH and LQKENI. The CDR3 is made up of 13 amino acids. Deletions cut 6 bases from V and 6 bases from J, with 14 bases between. The CDR3 reads CASSDEGGDGYTF. Here the CDR3 DNA reads TGTGCCAGCTCGGATGAGGGGGGCGATGGCTACACCTTC. The full variable domain, its missing parts supplied by reference TRBV18 and TRBJ1-2, is NAGVMQNPRHLVRRRGQEARLRCSPMKGHSHVYWYRQLPEEGLKFMVYLQKENIIDESGMPKERFSAEFPKEGPSILRIQQVVRGDSAAYFCASSDEGGDGYTFGSGTRLTVV.

The genes are TRBV10-1 and TRBJ1-2; D may be TRBD1 (5 bases). The CDR3 is made up of 13 amino acids. CDR1 is WNHNN, CDR2 SYGVQD, per germline (reference sequence). Trimming took 2 bases from V and 2 from J, leaving 6 bases between them. CDR3 protein: CASSENRNYGYTF. CDR3 coding DNA: TGCGCCAGCAGTGAGAACAGGAACTATGGCTACACCTTC.

The CDR3 nucleotides are TGCGCCAGCAGCACCGGACGTACGCGAGAGACCCAGTACTTC. Translation gives CASSTGRTRETQYF. J is TRBJ2-5 and V is TRBV5-1; D call uncertain. V lost 4 bases, J lost 4 bases, and 14 bases lay in between. The CDR3 is made up of 14 amino acids. Germline-derived CDR1 and CDR2 are SGHRS and YFSETQ.

The chain joins TRBV10-2 to TRBJ2-7; 7 bases agree with TRBD1. Per the germline V gene, CDR1 is WSHSY and CDR2 is SAAADI. This CDR3 has 13 residues. The V segment lost 6 bases and the J segment 2 bases; nucleotides outside the gene matches: 4. The CDR3 loop reads CASREQGTYEQYF. The CDR3 DNA is TGCGCCAGCAGAGAACAGGGGACCTACGAGCAGTACTTC.

This clonotype was seen only once. This sequence joins TRBV30 and TRBJ2-1; D might be TRBD1 or TRBD2, each matching 6 bases. Germline CDR1 GTSNPN, CDR2 SVGIG (reference sequence). The CDR3 runs 14 residues. Trimming took 2 bases from V and 6 from J, leaving 14 bases between them. The DNA for the CDR3 is TGTGCCTGGAGTCGAGGGGGGCCCCCCAATGAGCAGTTCTTC. Its protein product is CAWSRGGPPNEQFF.

This chain connects TRBV15 to TRBJ1-5, with D possibly TRBD1 on 6 matching bases. Trimming cost V 3 bases and J 0 bases, with 9 bases left between them. Germline V gene lookup returns CDR1 LNHNV and CDR2 YYDKDF (reference sequence). CDR3 length equals 15 residues. The CDR3 sequence: CATSSGGASNQPQHF. CDR3 sequence (DNA): TGTGCCACCAGCAGTGGGGGGGCTAGCAATCAGCCCCAGCATTTT.

The J gene is TRBJ2-5, the V gene TRBV20-1; 7 bases map to TRBD2. Germline trimming cut 3 bases from V and 9 bases from J; bases unmatched to any gene: 19. There are 16 residues in the CDR3. Germline assignment: CDR1 DFQATT and CDR2 SNEGSKA (reference sequence). CDR3 bases: TGCAGTGCTAGCCCGGGGGGTGGACTGACAAATGGGGCCCAGTACTTC. It yields the protein CSASPGGGLTNGAQYF.

This clonotype has only one observation. The chain is built from TRBV18 and TRBJ2-3, with TRBD2 identical over 8 bases. This CDR3 region has 16 residues. The V segment lost 3 bases and the J segment 1 base; nucleotides outside the gene matches: 6. The V gene's germline CDR1 is KGHSH and CDR2 LQKENI. The CDR3 DNA reads as TGTGCCAGCTCACCCCGAGGAGCGGGGGGCACAGATACGCAGTATTTT. Translation: CASSPRGAGGTDTQYF.

The chain uses TRBV24-1 and TRBJ2-7; possibly TRBD2 for D (5 bases). Germline-derived CDR1 and CDR2 are KGHDR and SFDVKD. The germline V and J ends were trimmed by 4 bases and 7 bases, with 13 bases remaining between them. This CDR3 comprises 13 residues. The CDR3 coding sequence is TGTGCCACCAGTGACTCCGGACGGGAAGAGCAGTACTTC. It codes for CATSDSGREEQYF.